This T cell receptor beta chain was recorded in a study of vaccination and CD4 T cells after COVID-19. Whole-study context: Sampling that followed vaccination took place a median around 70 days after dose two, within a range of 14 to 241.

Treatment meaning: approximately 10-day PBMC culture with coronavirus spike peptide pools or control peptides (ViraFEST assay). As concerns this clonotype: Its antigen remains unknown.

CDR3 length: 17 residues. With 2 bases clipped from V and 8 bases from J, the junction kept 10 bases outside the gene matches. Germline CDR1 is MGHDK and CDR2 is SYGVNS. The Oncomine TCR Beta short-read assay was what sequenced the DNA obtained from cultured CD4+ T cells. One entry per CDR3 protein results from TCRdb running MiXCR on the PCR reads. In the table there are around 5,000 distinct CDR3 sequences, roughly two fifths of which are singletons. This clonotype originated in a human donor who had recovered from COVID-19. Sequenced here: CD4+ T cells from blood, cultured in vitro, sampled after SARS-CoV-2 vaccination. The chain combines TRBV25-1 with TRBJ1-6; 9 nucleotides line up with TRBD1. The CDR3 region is CASSEGVSGQGYSPLHF. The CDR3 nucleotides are TGTGCCAGCAGTGAAGGAGTGTCGGGACAGGGATATTCACCCCTCCACTTT.